What follows are 25 T cell receptor beta chains derived from one specimen sequenced in a study of blood T cells in healthy people across ages. It was with a sample-barcoded 5' primer and a J-beta primer mix that a second PCR of roughly 7 to 12 cycles was run. One entry per CDR3 protein, called by TCRdb with MiXCR from the 5' RACE reads. The sample lists around 870,000 distinct CDR3 sequences, 25% to 30% occurring once. The sequenced sample consisted of blood. These receptors originate from a woman aged 80 or over in good health.

This clonotype was observed many times. The rearrangement links TRBV6-1 to TRBJ2-7; the match to TRBD1 covers 7 bases. The length of the CDR3 is 14 residues. V lost 5 bases and J lost 3; bases outside the gene matches: 7. CDR1 and CDR2 (germline): MNHNS, SASEGT. The CDR3 region has the DNA TGTGCCAGCAGTCCGACAGGGACCTTCTACGAGCAGTACTTC. Its translation is CASSPTGTFYEQYF.

This clonotype was observed many times. The chain employs TRBV7-2 and TRBJ2-5; the D call may be TRBD1 or TRBD2 (5 bases each). Germline values: CDR1 SGHTA, CDR2 FQGNSA. CDR3 size: 15 residues. The V and J ends lost 5 bases and 4 bases respectively, with 17 bases between them. The CDR3 DNA reads TGTGCCAGCAGCCGGGCCGGGGCAAACACAGAGACCCAGTACTTC. It yields the protein CASSRAGANTETQYF.

This clonotype was counted many times. This rearrangement joins TRBV7-2 to TRBJ2-7; TRBD1 or TRBD2 may be the D gene (5 bases each). Germline V gene lookup returns CDR1 SGHTA and CDR2 FQGNSA. Between the trimmed V and J ends, which lost 5 bases and 0 bases, there was a span of 14 bases. The CDR3 length is 15 residues. CDR3 residues: CASSARDGHSYEQYF. CDR3 bases: TGTGCCAGCAGCGCCCGGGACGGACACTCCTACGAGCAGTACTTC.

This clonotype was seen repeatedly, ten times or more. The V call is TRBV6-5, the J call TRBJ2-3, with a possible D match to TRBD2 (5 bases). The CDR3 runs to 14 residues. V lost 6 bases and J 3 bases, leaving 13 bases between the germline ends. Germline V gene lookup returns CDR1 MNHEY and CDR2 SVGAGI. CDR3 DNA sequence: TGTGCCAGCAGGGACTCTCATTTTACAGATACGCAGTATTTT. It translates to CASRDSHFTDTQYF.

The chain carries TRBV27 and TRBJ2-3, with a weak D call TRBD1 (6 bases). V was clipped by 6 bases and J by 3 bases, with 19 bases between them. The CDR3 consists of 16 residues. CDR1 and CDR2 (germline): MNHEY, SMNVEV (reference sequence). CDR3 protein: CASSHNVGQLTDTQYF. The CDR3 DNA reads as TGTGCCAGCAGCCACAACGTCGGACAGTTGACAGATACGCAGTATTTT.

CDR3 sequence: CASSLQGVANVLTF. The DNA of the CDR3 is TGTGCCAGCAGTTTACAGGGTGTGGCCAACGTCCTGACTTTC. This chain links TRBV6-5 with TRBJ2-6; tentatively, D is TRBD1 (6 bases). This CDR3 spans 14 amino acids. Germline CDR1 and CDR2: MNHEY and SVGAGI. The germline V and J ends were trimmed by 4 bases and 6 bases, with 10 bases remaining between them.

As DNA, the CDR3 is TGTGCCAGCAGTTATGCAGGGGGGGTTAACTATGGCTACACCTTC. Protein: CASSYAGGVNYGYTF. V and J are TRBV12-3 or TRBV12-4 and TRBJ1-2, with TRBD1 matching 7 bases. The CDR3 extends over 15 amino acids. V lost 4 bases and J lost 1; bases outside the gene matches: 6.

The sample holds many counts of this clonotype. V is TRBV6-5 and J is TRBJ2-5, with D possibly matching TRBD1 (6 bases). This CDR3 has 15 residues. Per the germline V gene, CDR1 is MNHEY and CDR2 is SVGAGI. V lost 0 bases, J lost 4 bases, and 12 bases lay in between. The CDR3 nucleotides are TGTGCCAGCAGTTACTCGCCAGGGGTCGTAGAGACCCAGTACTTC. This sequence encodes CASSYSPGVVETQYF.

This clonotype turned up a few times. A read error is possible here, since a much larger clone lies one base away. V and J are TRBV11-2 and TRBJ2-1; 8 bases are shared with TRBD2. The CDR3 length is 14 residues. Looked up from germline, CDR1 is SGHAT and CDR2 is FQNNGV. With 10 bases clipped from V and 2 bases from J, the junction kept 7 bases outside the gene matches. In nucleotides, the CDR3 is TGTGCCAACAGATTCGGGGGGGCCTACAATGAGCAGTTCTTC. Translated: CANRFGGAYNEQFF.

Notes on this clonotype: This may stem from a read error, because a much larger clone lies one nucleotide away. This chain joins TRBV20-1 and TRBJ2-4, with TRBD1 matching over 10 bases. This CDR3 is built from 14 residues. The V segment lost 3 bases and the J segment 15 bases; nucleotides outside the gene matches: 14. In germline, CDR1 is DFQATT, CDR2 SNEGSKA (reference sequence). Here the CDR3 DNA reads TGCAGTGCTAGCACCCGGGACAGGGGCCACGAGCGGTACTTC. It encodes CSASTRDRGHERYF.

Regarding this clonotype: This sequence may be a read error, since a much larger clone differs from it by one base. CDR3 loop: CSAGGRTGVYNEQFF. CDR3 coding DNA: TGCAGTGCTGGAGGTAGGACAGGGGTGTACAATGAGCAGTTCTTC. This chain joins TRBV20-1 and TRBJ2-1; the match to TRBD1 covers 9 bases. The trim removed 5 bases at V and 4 bases at J, leaving 9 bases unmatched. Germline CDR1 and CDR2: DFQATT and SNEGSKA (reference sequence). The CDR3 has 15 amino acids.

This clonotype showed up many times. The V call is TRBV6-2 or TRBV6-3, the J call TRBJ2-7; 7 bases line up with TRBD1. CDR1 is MNHEY and CDR2 is SVGEGT in the germline V gene. The CDR3 sequence is 14 residues long. The V and J ends lost 5 bases and 1 base, in that order; junction bases with no gene match: 5. The CDR3 coding sequence is TGTGCCAGCAGTCGACCGGGACAGTCCTACGAGCAGTACTTC. Residues: CASSRPGQSYEQYF.

This clonotype was counted ten times or more. CDR3 DNA: TGTGCCAGCAGTTCCGGACCCAAAAACATTCAGTACTTC. Translation gives CASSSGPKNIQYF. The chain employs TRBV28 and TRBJ2-4; the D is unclear. CDR1 and CDR2 (germline): MDHEN, SYDVKM. Trimming pared 4 bases from V and 2 bases from J, leaving 6 bases between. The length of the CDR3 is 13 residues.

This clonotype was picked up a small number of times. The chain combines TRBV6-2 or TRBV6-3 with TRBJ1-5; D might be TRBD1 (5 bases). This CDR3 has 15 amino acids. The germline V and J ends were trimmed by 5 bases and 0 bases, with 11 bases remaining between them. Germline V gene sequence: CDR1 MNHEY, CDR2 SVGEGT. CDR3 bases: TGTGCCAGCAGTAGGGGACGGCATAGCAATCAGCCCCAGCATTTT. Protein: CASSRGRHSNQPQHF.

On this clonotype itself: This clone may be a read error of a much larger clone one base away. The chain employs TRBV7-2 and TRBJ1-2; D is uncertain. Germline-derived CDR1 and CDR2 are SGHTA and FQGNSA. The CDR3 has 14 residues. Trimming pared 5 bases from V and 8 bases from J, leaving 18 bases between. As DNA, the CDR3 is TGTGCCAGCAGCCCACGACCCCCAGGAGAAGGCTACACCTTC. Its translation is CASSPRPPGEGYTF.

This clonotype was seen ten or more times. The rearrangement links TRBV5-1 to TRBJ2-3; D is undetermined. CDR3 length: 13 residues. The V gene's germline CDR1 is SGHRS and CDR2 YFSETQ. V lost 6 bases and J lost 0, with 8 bases in between. The CDR3 protein is CASTESSTDTQYF. In DNA, the CDR3 is TGCGCCAGCACCGAGTCTAGCACAGATACGCAGTATTTT.

On this clonotype itself: Given a much more abundant clone one base away, this may be a read error. The CDR3 spells CASSPLGLSTGGYTF. The CDR3 DNA is TGTGCCAGCAGCCCACTTGGACTCTCGACGGGTGGCTACACCTTC. This chain connects TRBV7-9 to TRBJ1-2, with D uncertain. V lost 5 bases and J lost 7, with 20 bases in between. Germline CDR1 is SEHNR and CDR2 is FQNEAQ (reference sequence). This CDR3 spans 15 amino acids.

On this clonotype: This may be a read error, as it is one base from a much larger clone. J is TRBJ2-5 and V is TRBV7-6; 11 nucleotides agree with TRBD2. CDR1 SGHVS and CDR2 FNYEAQ come from the germline V gene. The CDR3 is made up of 15 amino acids. The CDR3 reads CASSLGLAAQEAQYF. CDR3 in DNA: TGTGCCAGCAGCTTGGGACTAGCGGCACAAGAGGCCCAGTACTTC.

Notes on this clonotype: This clone may be a read error of a much larger clone one base away. This rearrangement joins TRBV7-2 to TRBJ2-7; a weak D match, TRBD1 (6 bases). Germline-derived CDR1 and CDR2 are SGHTA and FQGNSA. V lost 7 bases and J lost 7, with 20 bases in between. The CDR3 contains 14 residues. The CDR3 loop is CASNRDTGSNEQYF. The CDR3 coding sequence is TGTGCCAGCAATCGGGACACGGGGTCCAATGAGCAGTACTTC.

This clonotype occurred a few times. The chain employs TRBV15 and TRBJ2-3, with 15 bases fitting TRBD2. V gave up 7 bases and J gave up 0 bases; unmatched junction bases: 11. The germline CDR1 and CDR2 sequences are LNHNV and YYDKDF (reference sequence). The CDR3 is 19 residues long. CDR3 sequence (DNA): TGTGCCACCACCTCCAGGACTAGCGGGGGGGGAACTAGCACAGATACGCAGTATTTT. This gives the protein CATTSRTSGGGTSTDTQYF.

The chain couples TRBV28 to TRBJ2-2; D unresolved. The germline CDR1 and CDR2 sequences are MDHEN and SYDVKM. The CDR3 loop spans 15 amino acids. The V end lost 7 bases, the J end lost 4 bases, and 16 bases lay between the germline ends. Here the CDR3 reads CASNPPGRRTGELFF. The CDR3 coding sequence is TGTGCCAGCAACCCCCCCGGGCGGCGCACCGGGGAGCTGTTTTTT. The whole variable domain, remainder taken from reference TRBV28 and TRBJ2-2, is DVKVTQSSRYLVKRTGEKVFLECVQDMDHENMFWYRQDPGLGLRLIYFSYDVKMKEKGDIPEGYSVSREKKERFSLILESASTNQTSMYLCASNPPGRRTGELFFGEGSRLTVL.

Turning to this clonotype: One base away lies a much larger clone, so this may be a sequencing read error. The V gene is TRBV6-2 or TRBV6-3, the J gene TRBJ2-3; 14 nucleotides align to TRBD2. The germline gives CDR1 MNHEY, CDR2 SVGEGT. CDR3 length equals 17 residues. In nucleotides, the CDR3 is TGTGCCAGCATTTACTTAGGACTAGCGGGGGGTCCAGATACGCAGTATTTT. This sequence encodes CASIYLGLAGGPDTQYF.

This clonotype was found a few times. The chain links TRBV21-1 to TRBJ1-5; TRBD1 reflects the table's D call only, with no check against the DNA. TRBV21-1 is an annotated pseudogene. The CDR3 runs 11 residues. This CDR3 reads CASTPTAPQHF. CDR3 bases: TGTGCCAGCACCCCGACAGCCCCCCAGCATTTT.

Many counts were recorded for this clonotype. The chain links TRBV27 to TRBJ1-5; no definite D call. Germline V CDR1 and CDR2: MNHEY, SMNVEV (reference sequence). The CDR3 length is 14 residues. Trimming removed 6 bases from V and 3 bases from J, with 12 bases in between. CDR3 residues: CASSSQYTNQPQHF. CDR3 in DNA: TGTGCCAGCAGCTCACAGTACACCAATCAGCCCCAGCATTTT.

Regarding this clonotype: The junction and the germline gene differ at one end; a read error may be behind it. This chain uses TRBV28 with TRBJ2-3; 10 nucleotides align to TRBD2. CDR3 size: 15 residues. CDR1 and CDR2 from the germline V gene are MDHEN and SYDVKM. This chain's CDR3 is CSSSPHSGGRNTQYF. DNA for the CDR3: TGTTCCAGCAGTCCTCATAGCGGGGGGCGGAATACGCAGTATTTT.